This T cell receptor (beta chain) was captured by sequencing in a study of T-cell memory formation after mild COVID-19. Study observations and caveats: Chiefly within CM and EM were the contracting CD4+ clones; CD8+ ones were within EMRA.

This clonotype was seen a few times. Its target is not known. TCRdb processed the 5' RACE reads anew with MiXCR; each CDR3 protein has one entry. There are under 400,000 distinct CDR3 sequences in the sample; under 25% occur only once, and 12% lies in the top ten. The specimen was PBMCs or a T cell subset sorted from them (not recorded which). The sequence derives from an adult woman who had mild COVID-19 (a few samples of this study predate the infection). Cell type and time point are not known.

The DNA of the CDR3 is TGTGCCAGCAGCCAGGGACAGGGGGCTGATGGCTACACCTTC. Residues: CASSQGQGADGYTF. The gene calls are TRBV5-5 and TRBJ1-2, with TRBD1 matching 12 bases. The CDR3 covers 14 residues. Germline V gene sequence: CDR1 SGHKS, CDR2 YYEKEE (reference sequence). V dropped 4 bases and J dropped 6; count of bases not matched to a gene: 4.